This T cell receptor (beta chain) stems from a study of regulatory T cells in long-lasting Graves disease. Trimming stripped 1 base from V and 0 bases from J, with 16 bases between. From germline, CDR1 is SGHRS and CDR2 YFSETQ. The CDR3 loop spans 17 amino acids. Regarding time point: persistent/refractory GD, antithyroid drugs over 5 years with positive TRAb. The authors made the TCR library using RNA they extracted from PBMCs. The TCR beta library used iRepertoire HTBI primers with Arm-PCR amplification of CDR3. Each CDR3 protein gets one entry after TCRdb re-called the multiplex PCR reads with MiXCR. The sample lists 700,000 or so distinct CDR3 sequences; 25% to 30% were seen once. Whole-study results and caveats: When disease was persistent, TRBV28, TRBJ1-2 and TRBJ2-5 were the favored segments. What was studied was peripheral blood only, and not thyroid tissue. Comparison showed that persistent patients shared more public clonotypes (about 2,600) than new patients (about 970). Graves' patients with persistent disease showed TCR diversity lower than patients newly diagnosed.

This clonotype was picked up a small number of times. The antigen remains unidentified. The source was peripheral blood mononuclear cells (PBMCs), collected when the disease was refractory, from a patient treated with antithyroid drugs. The J gene is TRBJ1-1, the V gene TRBV5-1; D unclear. This TCR was recovered from a female donor with Graves disease. As DNA, the CDR3 is TGCGCCAGCAGCTTGCTCGGAGGGAGAATCATGAACACTGAAGCTTTCTTT. Its protein is CASSLLGGRIMNTEAFF.